This TCR beta chain originates from a study of blood T cell repertoires in COVID-19. Study information: T cells, B-cell-depleted T cells, or PBMCs supplied cDNA or gDNA.

Points on this clone: The germline gene is not matched at one end of the junction; a read error may be the cause.

Produced via immunoSEQ multiplex PCR; TCRdb's table is partial and in-frame only. This sample has about 260,000 clones, with about 88% found just once. In germline, CDR1 is WNHNN, CDR2 SYGVQD (reference sequence). The CDR3 contains 14 residues. The chain links TRBV10-1 to TRBJ2-1; 11 bases agree with TRBD2. The sequence came from a man aged 55 to 69 who had recovered from COVID-19. The sequenced sample was peripheral blood. CDR3 loop: CASSKSSGGREQFF. Here the CDR3 DNA reads TGCGCCAGCAGTAAGTCTAGCGGGGGGAGAGAGCAGTTCTTC.